This T cell receptor beta chain was obtained from a study of blood T cell repertoires in COVID-19. The repertoire was sequenced with immunoSEQ multiplex PCR; TCRdb's copy has only in-frame clones and lacks some. The data hold around 200,000 clones, with almost 90% observed a single time. The germline V gene has CDR1 SNHLY and CDR2 FYNNEI. Trimming left V 3 bases short and J 0 bases short, with 8 bases between. This CDR3 spans 14 amino acids. Material: peripheral blood. The sequence derives from a man aged 18 to 29 with active or convalescent COVID-19. The chain is built from TRBV2 and TRBJ1-2; D unresolved. The CDR3 region has the DNA TGTGCCAGCAGTGATAGCTTCTCTAACTATGGCTACACCTTC. This encodes CASSDSFSNYGYTF. Together with reference TRBV2 and TRBJ1-2, the CDR3 gives the full variable domain: EPEVTQTPSHQVTQMGQEVILRCVPISNHLYFYWYRQILGQKVEFLVSFYNNEISEKSEIFDDQFSVERPDGSNFTLKIRSTKLEDSAMYFCASSDSFSNYGYTFGSGTRLTVV.